One sample yielded the 4 T cell receptor beta chains listed below, sequenced in a study of shared clonotypes between healthy human individuals. Naive CD8 cells lacked CD45RO and underwent positive selection for CCR7, leaving out terminally differentiated effector memory CD45RA+ cells. Assay: immunoSEQ multiplex PCR; the TCRdb copy retains only in-frame clones and omits some. The table has approximately 2,000,000 clones, about 94% seen once. Material for sequencing was naive CD8+ T cells from PBMCs. The receptors were sampled from a man younger than 35 in good health. Some clones in this sample may be carry-over from other donors' samples.

This chain joins TRBV28 and TRBJ1-2; 7 nucleotides line up with TRBD1. Looked up from germline, CDR1 is MDHEN and CDR2 is SYDVKM. The J segment lost 4 bases and the V segment lost 6 bases, leaving 5 bases of the junction unmatched. This CDR3 comprises 13 residues. The CDR3 protein is CASSFDRAYGYTF. The CDR3 DNA reads as TGTGCCAGCAGCTTTGACAGGGCCTATGGCTACACCTTC.

J is TRBJ1-1 and V is TRBV19, with a tentative D call TRBD1 (5 bases). Trimming stripped 4 bases from V and 6 bases from J, with 12 bases between. The CDR3 consists of 13 residues. The germline CDR1 and CDR2 sequences are LNHDA and SQIVND (reference sequence). In DNA form, the CDR3 reads TGTGCCAGTAGTAAAAACAGGAAAGCTGAAGCTTTCTTT. Its protein product is CASSKNRKAEAFF.

This clone was observed a single time. This chain links TRBV5-1 with TRBJ2-7; 13 positions match TRBD2. Looked up from germline, CDR1 is SGHRS and CDR2 is YFSETQ. This CDR3 region has 15 residues. Unmatched junction bases numbered 1, after V lost 1 base and J lost 3 bases. The CDR3 DNA follows: TGCGCCAGCAGCTTGACTAGCGGGAGGGTCTACGAGCAGTACTTC. Protein product: CASSLTSGRVYEQYF. The full variable domain, its missing parts supplied by reference TRBV5-1 and TRBJ2-7, is KAGVTQTPRYLIKTRGQQVTLSCSPISGHRSVSWYQQTPGQGLQFLFEYFSETQRNKGNFPGRFSGRQFSNSRSEMNVSTLELGDSALYLCASSLTSGRVYEQYFGPGTRLTVT.

This clone was counted a single time. The chain carries TRBV5-1 and TRBJ2-1, with D perhaps assigned TRBD1 or TRBD2 (5 bases each). Trimming removed 0 bases from V and 2 bases from J, with 15 bases in between. Germline V CDR1 and CDR2: SGHRS, YFSETQ. There are 17 residues in the CDR3. The CDR3 reads CASSLARDPATYNEQFF. The CDR3 nucleotides read TGCGCCAGCAGCTTGGCCCGGGACCCCGCAACCTACAATGAGCAGTTCTTC.